The text below deals with one T cell receptor (beta chain). This record comes from a study of shared clonotypes between healthy human individuals. The CDR3 covers 16 residues. V lost 5 bases, J lost 6 bases, and 6 bases stayed unmatched. CDR1 is LNHDA, CDR2 SQIVND, per germline (reference sequence). Sequenced by immunoSEQ multiplex PCR; TCRdb stores in-frame clones only, minus some. Among about a million clones listed, around four fifths were seen once. The J gene is TRBJ2-2, the V gene TRBV19, with 13 bases matching TRBD2. The clonotype comes from a man younger than 30 in good health. Sequenced: memory CD4+ T cells sorted from blood. Documented subset: CD45RA-negative fraction. The CDR3 here is CASSPRTSGSSGELFF. The CDR3 region has the DNA TGTGCCAGTAGTCCGCGGACTAGCGGGAGTTCCGGGGAGCTGTTTTTT.